This record concerns one T cell receptor beta chain sequence. Its antigen is currently not known. Base qualities are missing; no much larger clone stands one base away. RNA was extracted with the RNeasy kit and 0.5 to 1 ug was reverse transcribed using random hexamers. The immunoSEQ multiplex PCR assay, covering 54 Vbeta and 13 Jbeta segments, was used to amplify TCR beta CDR3 regions. PCR amplification bias was corrected by using a synthetic template baseline for primer optimization and computational correction. In the authors' own workflow: Reads were annotated to V, D and J genes according to IMGT and were analyzed with immunoSEQ Analyzer, with only productive sequences retained. Clonality was computed as one minus Shannon entropy normalized by log2 of the number of productive unique sequences. Public and private clones were assessed among the 100 most prevalent clones of each patient and control. Clones were defined as Susac-specific if absent from the healthy and MS cohorts, from 1052 published viral clones and from other ImmuneACCESS disease sequences. Using fastp trimming at Q25 and MiXCR clonotype assembly, TCRdb reanalyzed the public sequencing data and kept in-frame beta chains. For every CDR3 protein sequence, its rows merge into one entry that carries the most common genes and DNA. These V and J calls derive from TCRdb rather than the authors' analysis. The sample profile shows 95,000 to 150,000 distinct CDR3 sequences; about 95% of them were found once. Jointly, the top ten make up 0.25% to 0.3% of the sample.

These data come from a study of CD8 T cells in Susac syndrome (dated by TCRdb to 2018 to 2020). A note on the overall study: Of the Susac syndrome patients who were sequenced, about 6 had clinically active disease and roughly 8 were in clinical remission. Repertoire sequencing was used to test whether CD8+ T cell activation and differentiation in Susac syndrome was antigen driven. Susac syndrome patients were therapy-naive, on corticosteroids (some also receiving IVIg), or on IVIg alone at blood withdrawal. The clonality of the CD8+ T cell repertoire was compared across 12 healthy donors, about 14 Susac syndrome patients and under 19 multiple sclerosis patients.

High-throughput TCR beta sequencing profiled peripheral blood CD8+ and CD4+ T cells from healthy donors, Susac syndrome patients and multiple sclerosis patients. The Susac syndrome patients fulfilled recently defined diagnostic criteria for either definite or probable disease. CD8+ TEMRA cells were enriched by FACS, while bulk CD8+ and CD4+ T cells were purified by magnetic negative isolation. Blood was drawn into EDTA tubes, processed within 24 hours, and PBMCs were isolated by density gradient centrifugation. PBMCs destined for TCR sequencing were cryopreserved in liquid nitrogen and later thawed in a 37 °C water bath. A purity of at least 90% was achieved for sorted or isolated CD4+, CD8+ and CD8+ TEMRA cells. The CDR3 goes from the cysteine to the phenylalanine over 15 residues. The entry retains the CDR3 DNA only, 45 bases that are in frame from base 1. Cut back by 9 bases and 9 bases, the V and J ends lie 24 bases apart.

The paper's findings and limits, for the study overall: The study acknowledged that relatively few individuals were included in the TCR sequencing and HLA analysis. Susac syndrome CD8+ repertoires showed clonal expansion, highest in CD8+ TEMRA cells and greater in clinically active than remitting patients. In the total CD8+ and CD8+ TEMRA repertoires, about 16 and five Susac-specific public clones, respectively, were identified.

This chain joins TRBV12-3 or TRBV12-4 to TRBJ1-5; the D gene is perhaps TRBD1, on 5 matching bases. The TCR sequence derives from a human donor with Susac syndrome. The material sequenced was CD8+ T cells from PBMCs. In nucleotides, the sequence is TGTGCCAGTCAGCAGATCGTCCCCGTTCAGGGGCCCCAGCATTTT. Its product reads: CASQQIVPVQGPQHF.